This T cell receptor beta chain was observed in a study of shared clonotypes between healthy human individuals. As for the study in general: The study drew on two women and three men aged 18 to 49 as donors.

Data came from immunoSEQ multiplex PCR; TCRdb stores just in-frame clones and leaves some out. The sample lists approximately 620,000 clones; less than 98% were seen once. Trimming cost V 5 bases and J 0 bases; bases outside gene matches: 7. Germline CDR1 is SGHTA and CDR2 is FQGNSA. CDR3 length: 18 amino acids. The rearrangement uses TRBV7-2 and TRBJ2-4; 13 bases are shared with TRBD2. The clonotype comes from a woman aged 25-40 years in good health. The sequenced material came from naive CD4+ T cells sorted from blood. The subset denotes: CD45RA+ positively selected. The DNA for the CDR3 is TGTGCCAGCAGCCCAGGACTAGCGGGGGATCTAGCCAAAAACATTCAGTACTTC. The encoded protein is CASSPGLAGDLAKNIQYF.